A single sample is the source of the 10 T cell receptor beta chains below, sequenced in a study of T cell clones after liver transplantation. Libraries were prepared by immunoSEQ multiplex PCR; TCRdb keeps only in-frame clonotypes and omits some of them. Among 45,000 to 60,000 clones listed, roughly three quarters were seen once. Specimen: CD4+ T cells from blood, collected at the 22-month timepoint. The receptor set was obtained from a human patient who received a liver transplant. Part of the T cells may come from the graft donor.

This clone was detected only a few times. The chain has TRBV6-1 and TRBJ2-5; the D gene is possibly TRBD2 (6 bases). Germline lookup yields CDR1 MNHNS and CDR2 SASEGT. The CDR3 sequence is 14 residues long. V was cut by 0 bases and J by 4 bases, with 9 bases left in between. CDR3 sequence (DNA): TGTGCCAGCAGTGAAGCGGGGGGATTAGAGACCCAGTACTTC. The encoded protein is CASSEAGGLETQYF.

This clone was detected only a few times. The gene calls are TRBV7-2 and TRBJ1-2, with 8 bases that match TRBD1. V was pared by 1 base and J by 4 bases, with 8 bases of the junction left unmatched. CDR1 is SGHTA, CDR2 FQGNSA, per germline. The CDR3 has 16 amino acids. The chain's CDR3 is CASSLGGTGLFYGYTF. The CDR3 bases are TGTGCCAGCAGCTTAGGAGGGACAGGCTTGTTCTATGGCTACACCTTC.

The chain uses TRBV4-1 and TRBJ2-7; D is unclear. Germline loops: CDR1 MGHRA, CDR2 YSYEKL. This CDR3 contains 15 residues. The germline V and J ends were trimmed by 0 bases and 7 bases, with 16 bases remaining between them. CDR3 loop: CASSQEQWFSSEQYF. CDR3 sequence (DNA): TGCGCCAGCAGCCAAGAGCAATGGTTCAGTTCGGAGCAGTACTTC.

The chain carries TRBV29-1 and TRBJ1-1; no clear D. Germline V gives CDR1 SQVTM, CDR2 ANQGSEA. Trimming cost V 4 bases and J 7 bases, with 7 bases left between them. This CDR3 is built from 10 residues. The CDR3 DNA follows: TGCAGCGTTGGCGAGGGTGAAGCTTTCTTT. This codes for CSVGEGEAFF.

The chain carries TRBV6-5 and TRBJ1-6; a weak D match, TRBD1 (6 bases). Germline V lookup: CDR1 MNHEY, CDR2 SVGAGI. The CDR3 sequence is 15 residues long. The ends were cut back, 5 bases at V and 5 bases at J, with 13 bases in the middle. The CDR3 nucleotides are TGTGCCAGCAGTCTACAGGGTATCAATAATTCACCCCTCCACTTT. Residues: CASSLQGINNSPLHF.

The chain couples TRBV6-1 to TRBJ1-1; D not resolved. Germline lookup yields CDR1 MNHNS and CDR2 SASEGT. V lost 7 bases and J 0 bases, leaving 15 bases between the germline ends. The CDR3 has 15 residues. Here the CDR3 DNA reads TGTGCCAGCATCCCCCACCTCAAGATGAACACTGAAGCTTTCTTT. Protein sequence: CASIPHLKMNTEAFF.

The chain links TRBV2 to TRBJ2-7; TRBD2 is a possible D gene (6 bases). Looked up from germline, CDR1 is SNHLY and CDR2 is FYNNEI. The CDR3 runs 12 residues. Trimming removed 6 bases at V and 6 bases at J, with 12 bases between. CDR3 in amino acids: CASRRETTEQYF. The CDR3, as DNA: TGTGCCAGCAGACGGGAGACCACCGAGCAGTACTTC. The whole variable domain, remainder taken from reference TRBV2 and TRBJ2-7, is EPEVTQTPSHQVTQMGQEVILRCVPISNHLYFYWYRQILGQKVEFLVSFYNNEISEKSEIFDDQFSVERPDGSNFTLKIRSTKLEDSAMYFCASRRETTEQYFGPGTRLTVT.

This rearrangement joins TRBV7-9 to TRBJ2-3, with D perhaps matching TRBD1 or TRBD2 (5 bases each). V was trimmed by 4 bases and J by 3 bases, leaving 14 bases between them. The CDR3 has 15 amino acids. Germline CDR1 is SEHNR and CDR2 is FQNEAQ (reference sequence). The CDR3 DNA reads as TGTGCCAGCAGCTCCCGGGGACCACCTACAGATACGCAGTATTTT. Its protein product is CASSSRGPPTDTQYF. Full variable domain (outside the CDR3, taken from reference TRBV7-9 and TRBJ2-3): DTGVSQNPRHKITKRGQNVTFRCDPISEHNRLYWYRQTLGQGPEFLTYFQNEAQLEKSRLLSDRFSAERPKGSFSTLEIQRTEQGDSAMYLCASSSRGPPTDTQYFGPGTRLTVL.

The V call is TRBV7-6, the J call TRBJ1-5; TRBD1 might be the D (5 bases). CDR3 length equals 13 residues. Between the trimmed V and J ends, which lost 6 bases and 7 bases, there was a span of 13 bases. In germline, CDR1 is SGHVS, CDR2 FNYEAQ. The DNA of the CDR3 is TGTGCCAGCAGTTACGGGGGGGTCCAGCCCCAGCATTTT. Amino acids: CASSYGGVQPQHF. The whole variable domain, remainder taken from reference TRBV7-6 and TRBJ1-5, is GAGVSQSPRYKVTKRGQDVALRCDPISGHVSLYWYRQALGQGPEFLTYFNYEAQQDKSGLPNDRFSAERPEGSISTLTIQRTEQRDSAMYRCASSYGGVQPQHFGDGTRLSIL.

The chain has TRBV20-1 and TRBJ1-1; D remains unclear. Trimming stripped 5 bases from V and 7 bases from J, with 11 bases between. The length of the CDR3 is 11 residues. Germline CDR1 reads DFQATT; CDR2 reads SNEGSKA (reference sequence). The CDR3 sequence is CSARILIEAFF. CDR3 bases: TGCAGTGCTCGAATATTAATTGAAGCTTTCTTT.